Listed here is a single T cell receptor (beta chain). The authors distributed each subset's genomic DNA evenly over several immunoSEQ plates. Sequenced by immunoSEQ multiplex PCR; TCRdb stores in-frame clones only, minus some. The sample lists some 320,000 clones; 80% to 90% were seen once. Germline loops: CDR1 LGHNA, CDR2 YSLEER. Between the trimmed V and J ends, which lost 4 bases and 2 bases, there was a span of 12 bases. The CDR3 consists of 14 residues. This sample was taken from a study of shared clonotypes between healthy human individuals. V usage is TRBV4-3 and J usage is TRBJ2-7; D gene uncertain. The sequenced material came from memory CD8+ T cells sorted from blood. The subset: CD45RO+ cells pooled with CCR7-negative TemRA cells. This TCR was sampled from a man between 18 and 29 years old in good health. The CDR3 is CASSPVWPPYEQYF. The CDR3 bases are TGCGCCAGCAGCCCCGTGTGGCCCCCCTACGAGCAGTACTTC.